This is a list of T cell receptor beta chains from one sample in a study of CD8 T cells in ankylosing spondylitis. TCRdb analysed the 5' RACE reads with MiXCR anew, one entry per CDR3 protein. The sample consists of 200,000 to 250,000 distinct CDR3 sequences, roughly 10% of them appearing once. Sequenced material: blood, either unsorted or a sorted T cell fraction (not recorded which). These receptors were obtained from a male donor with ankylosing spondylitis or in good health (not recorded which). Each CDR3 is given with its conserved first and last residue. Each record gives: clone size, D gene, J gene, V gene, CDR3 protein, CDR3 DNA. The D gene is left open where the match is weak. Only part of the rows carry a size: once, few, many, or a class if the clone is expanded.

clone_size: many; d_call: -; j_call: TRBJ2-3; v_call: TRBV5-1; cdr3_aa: CASRRGFTDTQYF; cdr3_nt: TGCGCCAGCAGAAGGGGGTTCACAGATACGCAGTATTTT
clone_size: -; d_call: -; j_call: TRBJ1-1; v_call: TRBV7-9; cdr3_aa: CASSLGRDLVAEAFF; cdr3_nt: TGTGCCAGCAGCTTAGGGCGGGATTTGGTTGCTGAAGCTTTCTTT
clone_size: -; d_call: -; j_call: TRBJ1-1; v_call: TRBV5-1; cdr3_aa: CASSLNDGRGVEAFF; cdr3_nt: TGCGCCAGCAGCTTGAACGACGGCCGGGGGGTTGAAGCTTTCTTT
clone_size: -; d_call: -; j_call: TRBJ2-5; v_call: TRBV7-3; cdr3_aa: CASSLGTSLAGAGETQHF; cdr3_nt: TGTGCCAGCAGCTTAGGGACCTCGCTGGCGGGGGCGGGGGAGACCCAGCACTTC
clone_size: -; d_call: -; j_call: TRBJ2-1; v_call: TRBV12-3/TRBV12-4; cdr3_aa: CASEVGVHNEQFF; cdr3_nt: TGTGCCAGTGAGGTGGGGGTCCACAATGAGCAGTTCTTC
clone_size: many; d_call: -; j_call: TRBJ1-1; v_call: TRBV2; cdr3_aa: CASSGGLNTEAFF; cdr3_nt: TGTGCCAGCAGTGGGGGATTGAACACTGAAGCTTTCTTT
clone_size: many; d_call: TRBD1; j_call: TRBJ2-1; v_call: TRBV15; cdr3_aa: CATSRAPDRDNEQFF; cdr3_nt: TGTGCCACCAGCAGAGCCCCGGACAGGGATAATGAGCAGTTCTTC
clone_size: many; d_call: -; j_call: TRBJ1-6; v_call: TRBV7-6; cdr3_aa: CASSPREGLLGSPLHF; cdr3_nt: TGTGCCAGCAGCCCTCGGGAGGGTCTGTTGGGTTCACCCCTCCACTTT
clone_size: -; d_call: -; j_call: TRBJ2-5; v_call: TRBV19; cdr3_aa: CATRNGGETQYF; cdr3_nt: TGTGCCACCCGAAACGGGGGAGAGACCCAGTACTTC
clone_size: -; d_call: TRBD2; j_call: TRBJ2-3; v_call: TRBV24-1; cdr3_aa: CATSLAATDTQYF; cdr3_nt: TGTGCCACCTCGCTAGCGGCCACAGATACGCAGTATTTT
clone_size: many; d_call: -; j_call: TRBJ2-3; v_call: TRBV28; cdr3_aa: CASSLLVATPTDTQYF; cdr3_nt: TGTGCCAGCAGTTTATTGGTAGCAACCCCCACAGATACGCAGTATTTT
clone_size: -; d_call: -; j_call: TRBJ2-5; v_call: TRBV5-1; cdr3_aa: CASSRNPLGESGETQYF; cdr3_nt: TGCGCCAGCAGCCGCAATCCGCTAGGGGAGTCAGGCGAGACCCAGTACTTC
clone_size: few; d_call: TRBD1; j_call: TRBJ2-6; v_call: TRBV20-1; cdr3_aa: CSASHKTRDRGLGANVLTF; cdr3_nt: TGCAGTGCTTCCCACAAGACCCGGGACAGGGGGCTTGGGGCCAACGTCCTGACTTTC
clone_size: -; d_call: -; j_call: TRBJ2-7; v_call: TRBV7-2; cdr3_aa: CASSVTSNGHEQYF; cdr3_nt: TGTGCCAGCAGCGTAACTAGCAATGGACACGAGCAGTACTTC
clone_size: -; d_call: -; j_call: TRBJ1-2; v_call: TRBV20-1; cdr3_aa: CSAREPGKNGYTF; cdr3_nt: TGCAGTGCTAGAGAGCCAGGGAAAAATGGCTACACCTTC
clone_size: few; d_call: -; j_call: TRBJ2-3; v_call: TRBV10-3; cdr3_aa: CAISGYDRSSTDTQYF; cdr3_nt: TGTGCCATCAGTGGATATGACCGTTCTAGCACAGATACGCAGTATTTT
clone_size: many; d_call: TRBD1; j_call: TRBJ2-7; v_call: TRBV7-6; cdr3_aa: CASSRGGQGLEQYF; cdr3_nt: TGTGCCAGCAGCCGTGGGGGACAGGGTCTAGAGCAGTACTTC